Each of the 20 T cell receptor beta chains below was sequenced from the same sample in a study of CD8+CD57+ T cells in acquired aplastic anemia. An expansion of CD8+CD57+ cells by flow cytometry had been shown in patients chosen for sequencing. TCR beta VDJ and CDR3 profiles were obtained from a genomic DNA template. One entry per CDR3 protein, called by TCRdb with MiXCR from the reads. Altogether 200,000 or so distinct CDR3 sequences are present, 55% to 65% being singletons, with the ten largest covering roughly three fifths. Sequencing was performed on sorted CD4+, CD8+, or CD8+CD57+ T cells (not recorded which) from PBMCs. These TCRs come from a human donor with aplastic anemia.

This clonotype was detected ten times or more. The chain joins TRBV27 to TRBJ2-7; D might be TRBD1 (6 bases). The CDR3 is 15 residues long. The germline gives CDR1 MNHEY, CDR2 SMNVEV (reference sequence). Trimming left V 6 bases short and J 0 bases short, with 15 bases between. The CDR3 DNA follows: TGTGCCAGCAGCGGACAGAACCCTAGCTCCTACGAGCAGTACTTC. The encoded protein is CASSGQNPSSYEQYF.

The J gene is TRBJ2-1, the V gene TRBV2, with 8 bases fitting TRBD1. Germline CDR1 reads SNHLY; CDR2 reads FYNNEI. This CDR3 is built from 15 residues. Trimming at V came to 6 bases and at J to 6 bases, leaving 10 bases not matched to a gene. Here the CDR3 reads CASSAGGLPGNEQFF. The CDR3 region has the DNA TGTGCCAGCAGCGCAGGGGGCCTACCTGGCAATGAGCAGTTCTTC.

The chain employs TRBV5-1 and TRBJ2-7; D perhaps matches TRBD2 (6 bases). This CDR3 spans 15 amino acids. Trimming shortened V by 0 bases and J by 3 bases, and 13 bases separated the two germline ends. Germline V gives CDR1 SGHRS, CDR2 YFSETQ. Here the CDR3 DNA reads TGCGCCAGCAGCTTGGTAACGGGAGCTAACTACGAGCAGTACTTC. Its translation is CASSLVTGANYEQYF.

Turning to this clonotype: Sequence at one end of the junction differs from germline and may be a read error. Written as DNA, the CDR3 is TGTGCCGGCAGCGTAGGGCTAGCGGGGATTAGTGAGCAGTTCTTC. Encoded protein: CAGSVGLAGISEQFF. This chain joins TRBV9 and TRBJ2-1; 9 positions agree with TRBD2. This CDR3 is built from 15 residues. Germline V CDR1 and CDR2: SGDLS, YYNGEE.

This clonotype was seen a handful of times. Sequence at one end of the junction differs from germline and may be a read error. V usage is TRBV7-3 and J usage is TRBJ1-2, with D unclear. Per germline, CDR1 SGHTA and CDR2 FQGTGA. CDR3 length: 10 amino acids. CDR3 nucleotide sequence: TGCGCCAGCAGCGCGTGGGGCTACACCTTC. The encoded protein is CASSAWGYTF.

For this clonotype: The junction does not match germline at one end; this may be a read error. The V and J genes are TRBV19 and TRBJ2-7, with 9 bases identical to TRBD1. Germline lookup yields CDR1 LNHDA and CDR2 SQIVND (reference sequence). The CDR3 runs 13 residues. DNA for the CDR3: TGTGCCAGTAGTAGCGGACAGGGGACAGAGCAGCACTTC. This sequence encodes CASSSGQGTEQHF.

To note about this clonotype: At one of its ends the junction is not consistent with the germline gene, which may arise from a read error. The chain couples TRBV7-7 to TRBJ2-3; TRBD2 matches at 9 bases. Germline lookup yields CDR1 SSHAT and CDR2 FNYEAQ (reference sequence). The CDR3 sequence is 16 residues long. The CDR3 DNA follows: TGTGCTAGCAGCCCGGGACTAGCACGGAGCACAGATACGCAGTATTTT. As protein: CASSPGLARSTDTQYF.

The chain links TRBV20-1 to TRBJ2-7; 8 bases match TRBD1. The CDR3 has 15 residues. J was trimmed by 2 bases and V by 5 bases; bases with no gene match: 11. Germline V gene sequence: CDR1 DFQATT, CDR2 SNEGSKA (reference sequence). CDR3 nucleotide sequence: TGCAGTGCTTTAAATACGGACAGGGTTCCCTACGAGCAGTACTTC. Its translation: CSALNTDRVPYEQYF.

Here the CDR3 DNA reads TGTGCCAGCAGTGAGGGACAGGGGATCAGCTACACCTTC. Its translation is CASSEGQGISYTF. This chain links TRBV6-4 with TRBJ1-2, with 10 bases fitting TRBD1. The J segment lost 9 bases and the V segment lost 3 bases, leaving 4 bases of the junction unmatched. This CDR3 has 13 residues. Germline values: CDR1 MRHNA, CDR2 SNTAGT.

A few counts support this clonotype. The genes are TRBV7-3 and TRBJ2-3, with TRBD1 identical over 8 bases. Germline lookup yields CDR1 SGHTA and CDR2 FQGTGA. The V and J ends lost 8 bases and 0 bases, in that order; junction bases with no gene match: 4. This CDR3 is 14 amino acids long. The CDR3 DNA reads as TGTGCCAGCTCAGGGGGCCTTAGCACAGATACGCAGTATTTT. It specifies CASSGGLSTDTQYF.

The genes are TRBV7-2 and TRBJ2-1, with TRBD1 identical over 8 bases. The CDR3 runs 15 residues. V dropped 3 bases and J dropped 8; count of bases not matched to a gene: 9. Germline CDR1 and CDR2: SGHTA and FQGNSA. CDR3 residues: CASSFRGRRSDEQFF. In DNA, the CDR3 is TGTGCCAGCAGCTTCAGGGGGCGGCGTAGCGATGAGCAGTTCTTC.

The chain joins TRBV20-1 to TRBJ2-5, with D hard to call. CDR3 length equals 12 residues. Germline V lookup: CDR1 DFQATT, CDR2 SNEGSKA (reference sequence). V was clipped by 3 bases and J by 6 bases, with 11 bases between them. The CDR3 sequence: CSASSTAKTQYF. In DNA form, the CDR3 reads TGCAGTGCTAGTTCTACGGCCAAGACCCAGTACTTC.

This clonotype appeared once. This chain connects TRBV28 to TRBJ2-1, with D perhaps being TRBD1 or TRBD2 (6 bases each). The germline V gene has CDR1 MDHEN and CDR2 SYDVKM. The CDR3 extends over 15 amino acids. V lost 6 bases and J lost 5, with 17 bases in between. The CDR3: CASREGGQRDNEQFF. DNA for the CDR3: TGTGCCAGCAGAGAGGGGGGCCAAAGGGACAATGAGCAGTTCTTC.

The CDR3 loop reads CATSSFGEGGHEQFF. The CDR3, as DNA: TGTGCCACCAGCAGCTTTGGCGAGGGTGGTCATGAGCAGTTCTTC. The V gene is TRBV15, the J gene TRBJ2-1, with a weak D call TRBD2 (5 bases). V lost 3 bases, J lost 8 bases, and 17 bases lay in between. CDR3 size: 15 residues. The germline gives CDR1 LNHNV, CDR2 YYDKDF (reference sequence).

This clonotype appeared many times. The chain has TRBV7-8 and TRBJ2-7; D tentatively reads TRBD1 or TRBD2 (6 bases each). V lost 4 bases and J lost 2, with 12 bases in between. Germline CDR1 and CDR2: SGHVS and FQNEAQ. The length of the CDR3 is 14 residues. CDR3: CASSSGGTTYEQYF. The CDR3 DNA is TGTGCCAGCAGCTCTGGAGGGACAACCTACGAGCAGTACTTC.

The chain is built from TRBV24-1 and TRBJ1-2; a weak D match, TRBD1 (5 bases). The CDR3 sequence is 15 residues long. Germline CDR1 is KGHDR and CDR2 is SFDVKD. V lost 5 bases to trimming and J lost 8 bases, with 20 bases between them. The CDR3 DNA sequence: TGTGCCACCAGTGGGCGGGCCCAGGGATCTGGAGGCTACACCTTC. Protein product: CATSGRAQGSGGYTF.

Points on this clonotype: The junction and the germline gene differ at one end; a read error may be behind it. The chain recombines TRBV7-9 with TRBJ2-5, with a possible D match to TRBD1 (6 bases). Germline loops: CDR1 SEHNR, CDR2 FQNEAQ (reference sequence). The CDR3 loop spans 13 amino acids. The DNA of the CDR3 is TGTGCCTGCAGCACAGGGCTAGGGGAGACCCAGTACTTC. This translates into CACSTGLGETQYF. Using reference TRBV7-9 and TRBJ2-5 for the parts outside the CDR3, the full variable domain is DTGVSQNPRHKITKRGQNVTFRCDPISEHNRLYWYRQTLGQGPEFLTYFQNEAQLEKSRLLSDRFSAERPKGSFSTLEIQRTEQGDSAMYLCACSTGLGETQYFGPGTRLLVL.

About this clonotype itself: A much larger clone lies one base from this, so it may be a read error. This chain joins TRBV27 and TRBJ1-6, with TRBD1 identical over 11 bases. Trimming at V came to 4 bases and at J to 9 bases, leaving 2 bases not matched to a gene. Germline V gives CDR1 MNHEY, CDR2 SMNVEV (reference sequence). This CDR3 is built from 14 residues. The CDR3 DNA follows: TGTGCCAGCAGTTGGGGACAGGGGGGTTCACCCCTCCACTTT. The encoded protein is CASSWGQGGSPLHF.

This chain links TRBV7-3 with TRBJ2-7; 9 nucleotides align to TRBD1. J was trimmed by 7 bases and V by 6 bases; bases with no gene match: 13. The CDR3 has 15 residues. CDR1 and CDR2 (germline): SGHTA, FQGTGA. The CDR3 DNA reads TGTGCCAGCAGTTTAGCCGGGACAGGGACTATTGAGCAGTACTTC. Protein product: CASSLAGTGTIEQYF.

This clonotype was counted a few times. This chain uses TRBV28 with TRBJ2-3, with D possibly TRBD2 on 6 matching bases. The CDR3 extends over 13 amino acids. The germline CDR1 and CDR2 sequences are MDHEN and SYDVKM. Trimming left V 3 bases short and J 3 bases short, with 7 bases between. Written as DNA, the CDR3 is TGTGCCAGCAGTTTCCGGGGGACAGATACGCAGTATTTT. Protein: CASSFRGTDTQYF. The full variable domain, rest sourced from reference TRBV28 and TRBJ2-3, is DVKVTQSSRYLVKRTGEKVFLECVQDMDHENMFWYRQDPGLGLRLIYFSYDVKMKEKGDIPEGYSVSREKKERFSLILESASTNQTSMYLCASSFRGTDTQYFGPGTRLTVL.